This T cell receptor beta chain is drawn from a study of neurological immune-mediated disorders. V lost 0 bases, J lost 2 bases, and 6 bases lay in between. This CDR3 is 15 amino acids long. Germline V gene sequence: CDR1 SGHRS, CDR2 YFSETQ. This clonotype was seen many times. TCRdb fed the 5' RACE reads into MiXCR, producing one record per CDR3 protein. The table records around 40,000 distinct CDR3 sequences, more than 9.5% of them present only once. The chain combines TRBV5-1 with TRBJ2-6; no reliable D call. The sequencing input was PBMCs. The receptor was derived from a female donor in good health. CDR3 DNA sequence: TGCGCCAGCAGCTTGGCGGTGCCTGGGGCCAACGTCCTGACTTTC. Translated, it gives CASSLAVPGANVLTF.